The 28 T cell receptor beta chains given below trace back to one sample, sequenced in a study of early T cells in non-severe SARS-CoV-2 infection. TCRdb re-called the 5' RACE reads through MiXCR, storing one row per CDR3 protein. The sample holds around 40,000 distinct CDR3 sequences; around 6.3% are singletons and the top ten take about 5.9%. Sequencing used whole blood. The source is an adult who was a healthcare worker with PCR-confirmed SARS-CoV-2 infection or an uninfected control (not recorded which).

This clonotype is medium-sized by share. This sequence joins TRBV20-1 and TRBJ2-1; a weak D match, TRBD2 (6 bases). Trimming removed 0 bases at V and 10 bases at J, with 25 bases between. The CDR3 length is 17 residues. Germline V gives CDR1 DFQATT, CDR2 SNEGSKA (reference sequence). The CDR3 protein is CSARDSLGGTRVIEQFF. Here the CDR3 DNA reads TGCAGTGCTAGAGATTCCCTAGGAGGGACCCGAGTGATAGAGCAGTTCTTC.

This clonotype was detected only a few times. This chain links TRBV12-3 or TRBV12-4 with TRBJ2-7, with D maybe TRBD1 (8 bases). This CDR3 contains 15 residues. V lost 5 bases, J lost 0 bases, and 14 bases lay in between. CDR3 loop: CASSPTGGGSYEQYF. DNA for the CDR3: TGTGCCAGCAGTCCCACAGGGGGGGGCTCCTACGAGCAGTACTTC.

This clonotype was picked up many times. The rearrangement links TRBV5-1 to TRBJ2-5; either TRBD1 or TRBD2 may fit D (5 bases each). Germline CDR1 reads SGHRS; CDR2 reads YFSETQ. The V and J ends lost 2 bases and 6 bases respectively, with 14 bases between them. This CDR3 has 14 residues. CDR3 sequence reads: CASSLFRGRKTQYF. DNA of the CDR3: TGCGCCAGCAGCTTATTCCGGGGCAGAAAGACCCAGTACTTC.

V is TRBV30 and J is TRBJ2-3, with 8 nucleotides matching TRBD2. J was trimmed by 3 bases and V by 0 bases; bases with no gene match: 5. The germline V gene encodes CDR1 GTSNPN and CDR2 SVGIG (reference sequence). CDR3 length: 15 amino acids. The CDR3 DNA reads as TGTGCCTGGAGTGTACGGAGCGGGAGAACAGATACGCAGTATTTT. It specifies CAWSVRSGRTDTQYF. The whole variable domain, filled in from reference TRBV30 and TRBJ2-3, reads SQTIHQWPATLVQPVGSPLSLECTVEGTSNPNLYWYRQAAGRGLQLLFYSVGIGQISSEVPQNLSASRPQDRQFILSSKKLLLSDSGFYLCAWSVRSGRTDTQYFGPGTRLTVL.

This clonotype was counted at least ten times. J is TRBJ2-7 and V is TRBV20-1; TRBD2 is a possible D gene (6 bases). Germline values: CDR1 DFQATT, CDR2 SNEGSKA (reference sequence). The CDR3 contains 18 residues. Deletions cut 0 bases from V and 2 bases from J, with 23 bases between. CDR3 sequence: CSARDGWVVAGSTYEQYF. The CDR3 DNA is TGCAGTGCTAGAGATGGGTGGGTCGTCGCGGGGTCCACCTACGAGCAGTACTTC.

This clonotype was picked up many times. V usage is TRBV3-1 and J usage is TRBJ2-3; 8 nucleotides line up with TRBD2. The V gene's germline CDR1 is LGHDT and CDR2 YNNKEL (reference sequence). J was trimmed by 3 bases and V by 1 base; bases with no gene match: 3. The CDR3 covers 15 residues. The CDR3 is CASSQGSSGTDTQYF. The DNA of the CDR3 is TGTGCCAGCAGCCAAGGGTCTAGCGGGACAGATACGCAGTATTTT.

CDR3 residues: CASRLVRKGATNEKLFF. The CDR3 nucleotides are TGTGCAAGTCGCTTAGTACGGAAGGGAGCAACTAATGAAAAACTGTTTTTT. The chain recombines TRBV12-2 with TRBJ1-4. TRBV12-2 constitutes a pseudogene. This CDR3 comprises 17 residues.

The rearrangement links TRBV4-3 to TRBJ2-7, with D perhaps assigned TRBD1 or TRBD2 (6 bases each). The germline V gene encodes CDR1 LGHNA and CDR2 YSLEER. The CDR3 has 15 amino acids. V was shortened by 1 base and J by 6 bases, with 16 bases between the two germline ends. CDR3 bases: TGCGCCAGCAGCCAAGTAGCGGCAGGGGAGAGCGAGCAGTACTTC. It translates to CASSQVAAGESEQYF.

This clonotype occurred many times. This chain's CDR3 is CASSSGQGLNEQYF. The CDR3 DNA reads as TGTGCCAGCAGCTCTGGACAGGGGCTGAACGAGCAGTACTTC. V and J are TRBV11-2 and TRBJ2-7, with 9 bases lining up with TRBD1. CDR1 is SGHAT, CDR2 FQNNGV, per germline. The CDR3 contains 14 residues. V lost 4 bases and J lost 5; bases outside the gene matches: 6.

This clonotype has a count of ten or more. This rearrangement joins TRBV25-1 to TRBJ2-1, with 8 bases identical to TRBD2. CDR1 is MGHDK, CDR2 SYGVNS, per germline. With 5 bases clipped from V and 8 bases from J, the junction kept 11 bases outside the gene matches. CDR3 length: 15 amino acids. The CDR3 sequence: CASSQFGTRRHEQFF. In DNA, the CDR3 is TGTGCCAGCAGTCAGTTCGGGACTAGACGTCATGAGCAGTTCTTC.

This clonotype was counted many times. The chain recombines TRBV28 with TRBJ1-2, with a tentative D call TRBD1 (5 bases). V was cut by 3 bases and J by 13 bases, with 18 bases left in between. The CDR3 length is 13 residues. Germline V gene lookup returns CDR1 MDHEN and CDR2 SYDVKM. In DNA, the CDR3 is TGTGCCAGCAGTTTGGGTGGAGACAGAGAGCGCACCTTC. Translating it yields CASSLGGDRERTF.

The rearrangement uses TRBV20-1 and TRBJ2-7, with TRBD1 as a possible D gene (5 bases). The germline V gene has CDR1 DFQATT and CDR2 SNEGSKA (reference sequence). The CDR3 spans 12 residues. V lost 3 bases to trimming and J lost 6 bases, with 12 bases between them. CDR3 nucleotides: TGCAGTGCTAGGCAACAGGTGGCCGAGCAGTACTTC. Translating it yields CSARQQVAEQYF.

This clonotype was detected a few times. The gene calls are TRBV11-2 and TRBJ1-1; 8 bases map to TRBD1. Germline CDR1 is SGHAT and CDR2 is FQNNGV. The CDR3 contains 18 residues. The V and J ends lost 0 bases and 3 bases, in that order; junction bases with no gene match: 12. CDR3 sequence: CASSLDSLPGGAYTEAFF. The CDR3, as DNA: TGTGCCAGCAGCTTAGATTCTCTCCCAGGGGGCGCATACACTGAAGCTTTCTTT.

This clonotype came up many times. The chain links TRBV12-3 or TRBV12-4 to TRBJ2-1, with 12 bases matching TRBD2. After removal of 2 bases from V and 7 bases from J, the junction contained 9 bases not matched to a gene. This CDR3 has 17 residues. CDR3 sequence: CASSLRTSGKSGNEQFF. The CDR3 region has the DNA TGTGCCAGCAGTTTAAGGACTAGCGGGAAATCTGGGAATGAGCAGTTCTTC.

This clonotype was counted ten times or more. The J gene is TRBJ2-7, the V gene TRBV5-5, with D tentatively TRBD1 (6 bases). V lost 4 bases, J lost 2 bases, and 13 bases lay in between. This CDR3 is 14 amino acids long. CDR1 and CDR2 (germline): SGHKS, YYEKEE (reference sequence). The CDR3 nucleotides are TGTGCCAGCAGCCCGACAGGACGGCCCTACGAGCAGTACTTC. Protein product: CASSPTGRPYEQYF.

A few counts support this clonotype. The DNA of the CDR3 is TGTGCCAGCAGCAAAAGGGCCGAGCAGTACTTC. This codes for CASSKRAEQYF. The chain employs TRBV21-1 and TRBJ2-7; TRBD2, as called in the table, went unchecked against the DNA. TRBV21-1 is assigned pseudogene status. This CDR3 spans 11 amino acids.

This clonotype was detected a few times. V usage is TRBV6-6 and J usage is TRBJ2-7; D call uncertain. Per the germline V gene, CDR1 is MNHNY and CDR2 is SVGAGI (reference sequence). The CDR3 runs 11 residues. Trimming left V 5 bases short and J 5 bases short, with 7 bases between. This chain's CDR3 is CASSQQNEQYF. The CDR3 region has the DNA TGTGCCAGCAGTCAACAGAACGAGCAGTACTTC.

This clonotype was seen many times. The V call is TRBV14, the J call TRBJ2-1, with D unclear. CDR3 size: 15 residues. V lost 0 bases, J lost 4 bases, and 10 bases lay in between. In germline, CDR1 is SGHDN, CDR2 FVKESK. CDR3 sequence: CASSQDEEWYNEQFF. CDR3 nucleotide sequence: TGTGCCAGCAGCCAAGATGAGGAATGGTACAATGAGCAGTTCTTC.

This clonotype has a count of ten or more. This chain joins TRBV12-3 or TRBV12-4 and TRBJ1-2; D remains unclear. The CDR3 is made up of 15 amino acids. V lost 3 bases, J lost 4 bases, and 15 bases lay in between. The CDR3 DNA follows: TGTGCCAGCAGTTTGGTAACCCTTGGGGTCTATGGCTACACCTTC. Amino acid sequence: CASSLVTLGVYGYTF.

This clonotype has ten or more counts. The gene calls are TRBV20-1 and TRBJ2-1, with 9 bases aligning to TRBD2. The V gene end was trimmed by 0 bases and the J gene end by 0 bases; junction bases not matched to a gene: 6. CDR3 size: 17 residues. Looked up from germline, CDR1 is DFQATT and CDR2 is SNEGSKA (reference sequence). CDR3 amino acids: CSARDRVAGVSYNEQFF. CDR3 nucleotides: TGCAGTGCTAGAGATCGAGTAGCGGGAGTCTCCTACAATGAGCAGTTCTTC.

The sample holds many counts of this clonotype. The chain is built from TRBV18 and TRBJ1-1; possible D gene TRBD1, 6 bases. The CDR3 is 12 residues long. Trimming took 4 bases from V and 11 from J, leaving 14 bases between them. The germline CDR1 and CDR2 sequences are KGHSH and LQKENI. The DNA for the CDR3 is TGTGCCAGCTCACGGAACAGGGACGAGGCTTTCTTT. Its protein product is CASSRNRDEAFF. Together with reference TRBV18 and TRBJ1-1, the CDR3 gives the full variable domain: NAGVMQNPRHLVRRRGQEARLRCSPMKGHSHVYWYRQLPEEGLKFMVYLQKENIIDESGMPKERFSAEFPKEGPSILRIQQVVRGDSAAYFCASSRNRDEAFFGQGTRLTVV.

This clonotype was seen a few times. The J gene is TRBJ2-7, the V gene TRBV28; D not resolved. Trimming stripped 3 bases from V and 1 base from J, with 7 bases between. The CDR3 consists of 13 residues. Germline lookup yields CDR1 MDHEN and CDR2 SYDVKM. The CDR3 DNA follows: TGTGCCAGCAGTTTGCCAGCTTCCTACGAGCAGTACTTC. This encodes CASSLPASYEQYF.

This clonotype was recorded many times. This chain joins TRBV7-9 and TRBJ1-2; tentative D call: TRBD1 (6 bases). V lost 1 base and J 2 bases, leaving 11 bases between the germline ends. The CDR3 contains 15 residues. The germline V gene encodes CDR1 SEHNR and CDR2 FQNEAQ (reference sequence). The CDR3 coding sequence is TGTGCCAGCAGCTTAGATCTCACAGGGAACTATGGCTACACCTTC. As protein: CASSLDLTGNYGYTF.

This clonotype has at least ten counts. The chain is built from TRBV12-3 or TRBV12-4 and TRBJ2-5; D tentatively fits TRBD1 or TRBD2 (5 bases each). CDR3 length equals 16 residues. V shed 3 bases and J shed 2 bases, with 16 bases lying between them. The CDR3 coding sequence is TGTGCCAGCAGTTTGGTGCATGGGACGGGACAAGAGACCCAGTACTTC. Amino acids: CASSLVHGTGQETQYF.

This chain uses TRBV14 with TRBJ2-1, with D unclear. The CDR3 covers 15 residues. V lost 5 bases, J lost 4 bases, and 15 bases lay in between. Germline V lookup: CDR1 SGHDN, CDR2 FVKESK. The CDR3 DNA reads as TGTGCCAGCAGCACACTTCACAGCCTATACAATGAGCAGTTCTTC. Encoded protein: CASSTLHSLYNEQFF.

The chain links TRBV7-2 to TRBJ1-1; unclear D gene. V shed 2 bases and J shed 3 bases, with 19 bases lying between them. Germline CDR1 SGHTA, CDR2 FQGNSA. The CDR3 consists of 17 residues. The chain's CDR3 is CASSLSPRWSGDTEAFF. The CDR3 coding sequence is TGTGCCAGCAGCTTAAGCCCGCGTTGGAGTGGGGACACTGAAGCTTTCTTT. The full variable domain, rest sourced from reference TRBV7-2 and TRBJ1-1, is GAGVSQSPSNKVTEKGKDVELRCDPISGHTALYWYRQSLGQGLEFLIYFQGNSAPDKSGLPSDRFSAERTGGSVSTLTIQRTQQEDSAVYLCASSLSPRWSGDTEAFFGQGTRLTVV.

This clonotype occurred many times. The chain employs TRBV10-3 and TRBJ2-7; D perhaps matches TRBD1 (6 bases). From germline, CDR1 is ENHRY and CDR2 SYGVKD. CDR3 length: 15 amino acids. V was clipped by 4 bases and J by 0 bases, with 13 bases between them. The CDR3 sequence: CAISVGQGYSYEQYF. The CDR3 nucleotides read TGTGCCATCAGTGTAGGGCAGGGGTACTCCTACGAGCAGTACTTC.

This clonotype has ten or more counts. V gene TRBV5-6 combines with J gene TRBJ2-1; D unclear. Per the germline V gene, CDR1 is SGHDT and CDR2 is YYEEEE. This CDR3 is built from 12 residues. Trimming removed 2 bases from V and 6 bases from J, with 6 bases in between. CDR3: CASSFDVNEQFF. In DNA, the CDR3 is TGTGCCAGCAGCTTTGACGTCAATGAGCAGTTCTTC.